This T cell receptor beta chain was retrieved from a study of identical twins. General study findings and limits: Findings came from cross-sectional statistics, without long-term follow-up of donors.

Only a few counts were recorded for this clonotype. Its antigen is undetermined. Unmatched junction bases numbered 8, after V lost 0 bases and J lost 9 bases. CDR1 and CDR2 from the germline V gene are SGHDN and FVKESK. The CDR3 contains 16 residues. Each CDR3 protein gets one entry after TCRdb re-called the 5' RACE reads with MiXCR. The sample lists approximately 620,000 distinct CDR3 sequences; 8% to 9% were seen once. The sample was also linked to a second study, of yellow fever vaccine responses in identical twins. That study reports: Twins' vaccine T cell response reportedly seemed partly convergent, partly personalized.

This TCR derives from a woman between 18 and 30 years old in good health. The specimen was PBMCs. This chain connects TRBV14 to TRBJ2-1; TRBD2 aligns across 10 bases. This chain's CDR3 is CASSQDSLAGVGEQFF. For the CDR3, the DNA is TGTGCCAGCAGCCAAGATTCCCTAGCGGGAGTCGGTGAGCAGTTCTTC.